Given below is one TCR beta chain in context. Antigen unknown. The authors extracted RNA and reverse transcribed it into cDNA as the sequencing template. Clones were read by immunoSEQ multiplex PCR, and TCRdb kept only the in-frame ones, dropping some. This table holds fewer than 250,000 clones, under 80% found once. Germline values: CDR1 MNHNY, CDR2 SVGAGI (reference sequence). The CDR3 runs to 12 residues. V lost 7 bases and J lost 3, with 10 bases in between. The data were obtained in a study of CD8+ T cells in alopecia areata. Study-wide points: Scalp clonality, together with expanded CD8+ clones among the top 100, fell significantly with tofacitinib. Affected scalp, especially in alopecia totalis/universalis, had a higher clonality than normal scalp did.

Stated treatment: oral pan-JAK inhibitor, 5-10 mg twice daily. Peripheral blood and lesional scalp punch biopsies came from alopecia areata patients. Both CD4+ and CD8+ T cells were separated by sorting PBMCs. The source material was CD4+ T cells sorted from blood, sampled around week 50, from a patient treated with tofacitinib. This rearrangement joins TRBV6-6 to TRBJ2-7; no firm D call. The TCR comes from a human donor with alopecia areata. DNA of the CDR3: TGTGCCAGCACGCAGACACTCTACGAGCAGTACTTC. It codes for CASTQTLYEQYF.